This T cell receptor (beta chain) was captured by sequencing in a study of CD8+ T cells in alopecia areata. CDR1 is SGDLS and CDR2 is YYNGEE in the germline V gene. J gave up 2 bases and V 4 bases, and 15 bases lay outside the gene matches. The CDR3 covers 18 residues. Concerning this clone itself: Its matching antigen is unknown.

Extracted RNA was reverse transcribed into cDNA, the sequencing template. The repertoire was sequenced with immunoSEQ multiplex PCR; TCRdb's copy has only in-frame clones and lacks some. The data contain more than 110,000 clones, roughly four fifths of them singletons. Whole-study results and caveats: Researchers report lesional scalp, most notably alopecia totalis/universalis, outstripped normal scalp in clonality.

Documented treatment: oral pan-JAK inhibitor, 5-10 mg twice daily. Patients with alopecia areata provided lesional scalp punch biopsies as well as peripheral blood. Isolation of CD4+ and CD8+ T cells from PBMCs was achieved by sorting. This TCR was sampled from a human donor with alopecia areata. The sample was CD8+ T cells sorted from blood, taken at week 4, from a patient treated with tofacitinib. The J gene is TRBJ2-3, the V gene TRBV9; 8 positions agree with TRBD2. The CDR3 DNA reads TGTGCCAGCAGCCCTCGGGCGGGGGGAATAGTTTTCACAGATACGCAGTATTTT. Encoded protein: CASSPRAGGIVFTDTQYF. Together with reference TRBV9 and TRBJ2-3, the CDR3 gives the full variable domain: DSGVTQTPKHLITATGQRVTLRCSPRSGDLSVYWYQQSLDQGLQFLIQYYNGEERAKGNILERFSAQQFPDLHSELNLSSLELGDSALYFCASSPRAGGIVFTDTQYFGPGTRLTVL.